By sample fraction, the clone carrying this TCR beta chain is medium-sized. Antigen unknown. J gave up 4 bases and V 5 bases, and 10 bases lay outside the gene matches. Germline V lookup: CDR1 MNHEY, CDR2 SMNVEV (reference sequence). The CDR3 extends over 16 amino acids. Naive CD8 T cells were sorted as CD8+CD4-CCR7+CD45RA+. This specimen belongs to a study of molecular identifiers for immune sequencing clone quantification. Study-level findings and limits: Identical barcode-sharing TCR molecules could lead to underestimated sizes for highly expanded clones.

TCRdb recomputed calls from the PCR reads with MiXCR, one row per CDR3 protein. The table records about 9,700 distinct CDR3 sequences, about a sixth of them present only once. This chain joins TRBV27 and TRBJ2-2, with 7 bases that match TRBD1. Sequenced material: naive CD8+ T cells from blood, with Jurkat cell RNA spiked in. This sample's subset: FACS-sorted CD8+CD4-CCR7+CD45RA+ naive T cells. The TCR comes from a human donor in good health. Some libraries in this study had Jurkat cell RNA spiked in. The CDR3 DNA sequence: TGTGCCAGCAGTCCGAGTATGGGACAGATCACCGGGGAGCTGTTTTTT. Protein product: CASSPSMGQITGELFF.